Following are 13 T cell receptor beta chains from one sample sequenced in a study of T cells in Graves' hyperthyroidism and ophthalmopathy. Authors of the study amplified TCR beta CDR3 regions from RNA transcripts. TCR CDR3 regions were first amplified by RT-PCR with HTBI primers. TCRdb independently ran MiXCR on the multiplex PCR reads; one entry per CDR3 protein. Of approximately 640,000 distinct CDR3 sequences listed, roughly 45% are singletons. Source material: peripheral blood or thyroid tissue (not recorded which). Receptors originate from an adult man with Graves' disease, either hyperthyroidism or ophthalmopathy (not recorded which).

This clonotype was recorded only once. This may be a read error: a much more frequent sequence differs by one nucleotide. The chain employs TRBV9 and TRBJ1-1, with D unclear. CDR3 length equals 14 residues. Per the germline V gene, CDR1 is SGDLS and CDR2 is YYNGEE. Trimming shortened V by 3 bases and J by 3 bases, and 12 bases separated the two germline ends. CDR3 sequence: CASSGGLTHTEAFF. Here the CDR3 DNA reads TGTGCCAGCAGCGGCGGACTAACGCACACTGAAGCTTTCTTT.

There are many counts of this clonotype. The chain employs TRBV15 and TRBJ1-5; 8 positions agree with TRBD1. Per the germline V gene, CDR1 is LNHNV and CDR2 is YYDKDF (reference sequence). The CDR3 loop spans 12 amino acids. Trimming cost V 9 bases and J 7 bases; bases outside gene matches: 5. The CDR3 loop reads CATGQGYQPQHF. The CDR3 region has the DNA TGTGCCACTGGACAGGGTTACCAGCCCCAGCATTTT.

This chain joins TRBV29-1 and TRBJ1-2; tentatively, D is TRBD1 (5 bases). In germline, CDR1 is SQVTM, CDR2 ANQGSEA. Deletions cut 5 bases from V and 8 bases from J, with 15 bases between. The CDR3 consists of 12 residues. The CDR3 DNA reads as TGCAGCGTTCAGGGAGGAGCGCGCGGCTACACCTTC. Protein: CSVQGGARGYTF.

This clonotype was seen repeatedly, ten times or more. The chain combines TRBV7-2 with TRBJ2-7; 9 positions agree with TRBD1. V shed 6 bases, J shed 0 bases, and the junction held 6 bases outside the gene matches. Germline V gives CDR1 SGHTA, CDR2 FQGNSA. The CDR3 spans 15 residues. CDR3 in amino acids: CASSGPGQGSYEQYF. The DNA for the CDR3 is TGTGCCAGCAGTGGCCCGGGACAGGGCTCCTACGAGCAGTACTTC.

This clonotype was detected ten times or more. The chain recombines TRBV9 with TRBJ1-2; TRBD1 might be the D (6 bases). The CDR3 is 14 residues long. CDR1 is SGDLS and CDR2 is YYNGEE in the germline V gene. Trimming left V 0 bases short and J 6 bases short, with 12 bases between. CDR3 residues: CASSVGQGTDGYTF. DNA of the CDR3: TGTGCCAGCAGCGTAGGGCAGGGGACTGATGGCTACACCTTC.

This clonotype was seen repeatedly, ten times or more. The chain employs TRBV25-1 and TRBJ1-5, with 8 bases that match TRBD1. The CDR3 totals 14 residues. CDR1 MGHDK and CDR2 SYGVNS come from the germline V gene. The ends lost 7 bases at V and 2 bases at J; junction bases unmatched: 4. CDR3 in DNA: TGTGCCAGCACCGGGACAGGCGGCAATCAGCCCCAGCATTTT. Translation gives CASTGTGGNQPQHF.

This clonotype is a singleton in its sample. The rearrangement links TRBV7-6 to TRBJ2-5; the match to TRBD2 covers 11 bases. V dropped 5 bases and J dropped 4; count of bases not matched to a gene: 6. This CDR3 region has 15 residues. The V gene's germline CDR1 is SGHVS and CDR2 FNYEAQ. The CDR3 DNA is TGTGCCAGCAGCACAACTAGCGGGGGAGGAGAGACCCAGTACTTC. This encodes CASSTTSGGGETQYF. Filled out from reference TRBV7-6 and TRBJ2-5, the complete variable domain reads GAGVSQSPRYKVTKRGQDVALRCDPISGHVSLYWYRQALGQGPEFLTYFNYEAQQDKSGLPNDRFSAERPEGSISTLTIQRTEQRDSAMYRCASSTTSGGGETQYFGPGTRLLVL.

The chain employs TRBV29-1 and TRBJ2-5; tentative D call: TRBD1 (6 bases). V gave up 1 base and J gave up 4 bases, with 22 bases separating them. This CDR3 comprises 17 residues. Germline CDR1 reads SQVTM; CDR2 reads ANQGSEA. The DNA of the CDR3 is TGCAGCGTTGAAGGGGGCGGGTCAGGGGTTTTCGCAGAGACCCAGTACTTC. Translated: CSVEGGGSGVFAETQYF.

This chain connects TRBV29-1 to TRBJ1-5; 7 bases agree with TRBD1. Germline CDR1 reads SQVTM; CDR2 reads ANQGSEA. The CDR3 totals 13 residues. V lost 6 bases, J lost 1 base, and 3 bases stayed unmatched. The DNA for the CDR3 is TGCAGCGTCGCGACAGGGAGCAATCAGCCCCAGCATTTT. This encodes CSVATGSNQPQHF.

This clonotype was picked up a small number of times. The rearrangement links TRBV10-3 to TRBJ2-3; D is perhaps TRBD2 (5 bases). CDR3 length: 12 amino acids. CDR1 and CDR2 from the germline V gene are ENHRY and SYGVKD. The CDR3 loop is CGARTSTDTQYF. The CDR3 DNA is TGTGGGGCCCGGACTAGCACAGATACGCAGTATTTT.

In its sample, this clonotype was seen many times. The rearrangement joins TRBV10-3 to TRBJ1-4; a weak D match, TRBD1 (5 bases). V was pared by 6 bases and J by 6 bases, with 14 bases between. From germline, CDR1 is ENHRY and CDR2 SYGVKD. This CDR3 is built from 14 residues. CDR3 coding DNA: TGTGCCATCAGGTCCGGACAACTAGATGAAAAACTGTTTTTT. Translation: CAIRSGQLDEKLFF.

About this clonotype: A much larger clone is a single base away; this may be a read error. This CDR3 reads CASSERAGSTYDYTF. As DNA, the CDR3 is TGTGCCAGCAGTGAACGGGCAGGGTCCACCTATGACTACACCTTC. The genes are TRBV2 and TRBJ1-2; possibly TRBD1 for D (5 bases). Germline CDR1 and CDR2: SNHLY and FYNNEI. The CDR3 is 15 residues long.

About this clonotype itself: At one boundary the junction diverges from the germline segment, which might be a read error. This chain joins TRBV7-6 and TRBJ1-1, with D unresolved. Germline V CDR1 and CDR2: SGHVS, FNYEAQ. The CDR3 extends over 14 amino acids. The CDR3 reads CASGLGPMNTEAFF. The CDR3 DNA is TGTGCCAGCGGCTTAGGGCCCATGAACACTGAAGCTTTCTTT.